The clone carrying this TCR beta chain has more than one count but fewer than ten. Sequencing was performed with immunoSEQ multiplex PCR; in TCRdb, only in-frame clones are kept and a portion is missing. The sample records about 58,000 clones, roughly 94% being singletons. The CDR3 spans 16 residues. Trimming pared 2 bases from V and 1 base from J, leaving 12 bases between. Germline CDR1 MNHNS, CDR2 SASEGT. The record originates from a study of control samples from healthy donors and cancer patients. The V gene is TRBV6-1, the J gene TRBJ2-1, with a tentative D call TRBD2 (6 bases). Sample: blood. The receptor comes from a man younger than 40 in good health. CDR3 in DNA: TGTGCCAGCAGTGAATATCTTGGGGGGTCCTACAATGAGCAGTTCTTC. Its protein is CASSEYLGGSYNEQFF.